The 10 T cell receptor beta chains in this list originate from one sample, sequenced in a study of Ad26.COV2.S vaccination and SARS-CoV-2 variants. TCRdb's table, derived via immunoSEQ multiplex PCR, lists solely in-frame clones and lacks some. Of around 250,000 clones in the sample, about 90% are singletons; the top ten hold about 3.1%. Treatment defined: about 20 received Ad26.COV2.S at low or high dose, single or two shots; 5 received placebo; per-sample allocation not given. After the first vaccine or placebo injection, samples were drawn on day 63. Sequences were derived from peripheral blood, sampled in a trial of Ad26.COV2.S vaccine versus placebo. Receptors were obtained from a person between 18 and 59 years old who received the Ad26.COV2.S COVID-19 vaccine or a placebo.

The chain joins TRBV5-3 to TRBJ2-5; the match to TRBD2 covers 12 bases. TRBV5-3 is designated an ORF whose function remains uncertain. V was clipped by 0 bases and J by 6 bases; unmatched bases: 6. The CDR3 is made up of 16 amino acids. The CDR3 nucleotides are TGTGCCAGAAGCTTGGCTCTAGCGGGGGGGAATCAGACCCAGTACTTC. Translation gives CARSLALAGGNQTQYF.

The V call is TRBV2, the J call TRBJ1-5, with 9 bases aligning to TRBD1. With V trimmed by 5 bases and J by 5 bases, 1 base remained unmatched. The CDR3 covers 13 residues. The V gene's germline CDR1 is SNHLY and CDR2 FYNNEI. The CDR3 sequence: CASSRDRDQPQHF. CDR3 bases: TGTGCCAGCAGTCGGGACAGGGATCAGCCCCAGCATTTT.

The rearrangement joins TRBV29-1 to TRBJ1-2; D possibly corresponds to TRBD1 (6 bases). Germline values: CDR1 SQVTM, CDR2 ANQGSEA. With 3 bases removed from V and 5 bases from J, the gap between germline ends came to 13 bases. The CDR3 runs 13 residues. The CDR3 protein is CSVDQGQGYGYTF. The CDR3 DNA reads TGCAGCGTTGATCAGGGGCAGGGGTATGGCTACACCTTC.

This chain uses TRBV6-5 with TRBJ2-7; no clear D gene. Trimming took 2 bases from V and 0 from J, leaving 8 bases between them. CDR1 is MNHEY, CDR2 SVGAGI, per germline. The CDR3 runs to 14 residues. The CDR3 region is CASSYSHSSYEQYF. In DNA, the CDR3 is TGTGCCAGCAGTTACAGTCACAGCTCCTACGAGCAGTACTTC.

The chain carries TRBV6-5 and TRBJ2-1; D gene unclear. The CDR3 covers 11 residues. From germline, CDR1 is MNHEY and CDR2 SVGAGI. V was trimmed by 3 bases and J by 6 bases, leaving 3 bases between them. DNA for the CDR3: TGTGCCAGCAGTTATTTCAATGAGCAGTTCTTC. It specifies CASSYFNEQFF.

The V call is TRBV20-1, the J call TRBJ2-3; the D gene could be TRBD1 or TRBD2 (5 bases each). The CDR3 length is 11 residues. Germline V CDR1 and CDR2: DFQATT, SNEGSKA (reference sequence). V was clipped by 2 bases and J by 7 bases, with 7 bases between them. The CDR3 nucleotides read TGCAGTGCTAGAAGGGACCATACGCAGTATTTT. It translates to CSARRDHTQYF.

In this sample, this clone turned up a few times. As DNA, the CDR3 is TGCAGCGGGGCAGAGACCTACGAGCAGTACTTC. Translating gives CSGAETYEQYF. The V call is TRBV29-1, the J call TRBJ2-7; D is ambiguous. The V and J ends lost 7 bases and 2 bases respectively, with 9 bases between them. Germline CDR1 reads SQVTM; CDR2 reads ANQGSEA. This CDR3 is built from 11 residues.

The V gene is TRBV29-1, the J gene TRBJ1-2; no reliable D call. Trimming left V 3 bases short and J 8 bases short, with 13 bases between. Germline CDR1 SQVTM, CDR2 ANQGSEA. The CDR3 is 12 amino acids. Here the CDR3 DNA reads TGCAGCGTTGACCATCTCGACCGGGGCTACACCTTC. Its translation is CSVDHLDRGYTF.

This chain connects TRBV5-1 to TRBJ2-2; D is perhaps TRBD1 or TRBD2 (5 bases each). The germline V gene encodes CDR1 SGHRS and CDR2 YFSETQ. The CDR3 has 16 amino acids. Trimming removed 0 bases at V and 2 bases at J, with 11 bases between. The CDR3 protein is CASSLGQGRNTGELFF. Here the CDR3 DNA reads TGCGCCAGCAGCTTGGGGCAGGGACGCAACACCGGGGAGCTGTTTTTT. Together with reference TRBV5-1 and TRBJ2-2, the CDR3 gives the full variable domain: KAGVTQTPRYLIKTRGQQVTLSCSPISGHRSVSWYQQTPGQGLQFLFEYFSETQRNKGNFPGRFSGRQFSNSRSEMNVSTLELGDSALYLCASSLGQGRNTGELFFGEGSRLTVL.

The gene calls are TRBV13 and TRBJ2-4, with 7 nucleotides matching TRBD2. The CDR3 runs to 16 residues. Trimming cost V 6 bases and J 1 base; bases outside gene matches: 9. CDR1 is PRHDT, CDR2 FYEKMQ, per germline (reference sequence). CDR3 amino acids: CASRPLAGAAKNIQYF. In DNA, the CDR3 is TGTGCCAGCAGACCGTTGGCGGGAGCGGCCAAAAACATTCAGTACTTC.